This note documents a single T cell receptor beta chain sequence. Libraries were prepared by immunoSEQ multiplex PCR; TCRdb keeps only in-frame clonotypes and omits some of them. The sample holds 360,000 or so clones; 80% to 85% are singletons and the top ten take about 5%. This sample was taken from a study of blood T cell repertoires in COVID-19. CDR1 and CDR2 from the germline V gene are SNHLY and FYNNEI. Trimming took 5 bases from V and 2 from J, leaving 13 bases between them. The CDR3 has 16 amino acids. The origin of this receptor is a woman aged 45-65 years who had recovered from COVID-19. The chain combines TRBV2 with TRBJ2-6; maybe TRBD1 (6 bases). Material for sequencing was PBMCs or T cells enriched from blood (not recorded which). CDR3 amino acids: CASSWGLVTGANVLTF. In DNA, the CDR3 is TGTGCCAGCAGTTGGGGGCTGGTGACTGGGGCCAACGTCCTGACTTTC.